This T cell receptor (beta chain) was identified in a study of cytomegalovirus exposure and HLA in healthy donors. The CDR3 runs to 17 residues. Trimming took 7 bases from V and 5 from J, leaving 23 bases between them. CDR1 LGHNT and CDR2 FRNRAP come from the germline V gene. Vbeta (60) and Jbeta (13) primers were used in the PCR. Profiled with immunoSEQ multiplex PCR; TCRdb holds only in-frame clones, not every one. The sample carries about 200,000 clones, around 75% recorded once. The sequenced sample was PBMCs. The TCR was taken from a woman younger than 45 in good health and CMV-seronegative. J is TRBJ2-2 and V is TRBV12-5; TRBD2 might be the D (7 bases). The CDR3 DNA is TGTGCTAGTGCCCGAGGGGGGGCGGTTAGGGGAACCGGGGAGCTGTTTTTT. Translated, it gives CASARGGAVRGTGELFF.